The sequence of this TCR beta chain was determined in a study of blood T cell repertoires in COVID-19. Study background: Samples representing acute and convalescent COVID-19 were sourced from the United States, Italy and Spain.

The CDR3 extends over 13 amino acids. The germline V gene has CDR1 MNHEY and CDR2 SVGAGI. J was trimmed by 6 bases and V by 6 bases; bases with no gene match: 5. In the original analysis: From reference gene primer amplification, estimates of nucleated cell counts were derived. The repertoire was sequenced with immunoSEQ multiplex PCR; TCRdb's copy has only in-frame clones and lacks some. V, J and clone size reflect that table, while D and trimming were determined from the DNA. The sample lists roughly 150,000 clones, around 86% occurring once. This clonotype was obtained from a woman older than 75 with COVID-19, enrolled during active disease. Input material: peripheral blood. The chain couples TRBV6-5 to TRBJ2-1; 7 bases fit TRBD1. This chain's CDR3 is CASRRDRANEQFF. The CDR3 DNA follows: TGTGCCAGCAGACGAGACAGGGCCAATGAGCAGTTCTTC.